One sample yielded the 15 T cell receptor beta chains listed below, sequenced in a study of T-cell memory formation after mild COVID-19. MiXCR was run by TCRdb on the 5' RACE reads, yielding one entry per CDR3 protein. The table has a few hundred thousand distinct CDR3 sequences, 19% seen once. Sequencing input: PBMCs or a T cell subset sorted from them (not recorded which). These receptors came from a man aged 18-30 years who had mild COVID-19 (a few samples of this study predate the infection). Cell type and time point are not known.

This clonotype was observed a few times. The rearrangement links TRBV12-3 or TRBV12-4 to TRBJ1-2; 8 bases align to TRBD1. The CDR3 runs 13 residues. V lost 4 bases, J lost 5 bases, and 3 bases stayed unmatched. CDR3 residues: CASSWDRSYGYTF. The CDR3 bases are TGTGCCAGCAGTTGGGACAGGAGTTATGGCTACACCTTC.

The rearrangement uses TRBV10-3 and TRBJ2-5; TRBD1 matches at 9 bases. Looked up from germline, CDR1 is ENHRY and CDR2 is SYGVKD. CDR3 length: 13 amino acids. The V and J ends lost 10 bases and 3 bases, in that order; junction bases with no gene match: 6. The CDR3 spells CATGTGFKETQYF. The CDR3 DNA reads TGTGCCACCGGGACAGGGTTTAAAGAGACCCAGTACTTC.

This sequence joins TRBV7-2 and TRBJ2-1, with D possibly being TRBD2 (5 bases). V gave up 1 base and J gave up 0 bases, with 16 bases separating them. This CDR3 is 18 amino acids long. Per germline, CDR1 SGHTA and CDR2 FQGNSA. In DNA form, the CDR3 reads TGTGCCAGCAGCTTAGTCGGGGTGGGATTGGGCTCCTACAATGAGCAGTTCTTC. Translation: CASSLVGVGLGSYNEQFF. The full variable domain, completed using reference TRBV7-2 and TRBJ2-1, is GAGVSQSPSNKVTEKGKDVELRCDPISGHTALYWYRQSLGQGLEFLIYFQGNSAPDKSGLPSDRFSAERTGGSVSTLTIQRTQQEDSAVYLCASSLVGVGLGSYNEQFFGPGTRLTVL.

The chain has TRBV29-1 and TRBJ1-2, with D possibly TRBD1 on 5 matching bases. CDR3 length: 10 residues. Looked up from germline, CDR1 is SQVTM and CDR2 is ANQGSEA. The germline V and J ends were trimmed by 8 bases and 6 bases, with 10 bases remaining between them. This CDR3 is CSSRGDGYTF. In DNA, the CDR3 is TGCAGCTCCCGGGGGGATGGCTACACCTTC.

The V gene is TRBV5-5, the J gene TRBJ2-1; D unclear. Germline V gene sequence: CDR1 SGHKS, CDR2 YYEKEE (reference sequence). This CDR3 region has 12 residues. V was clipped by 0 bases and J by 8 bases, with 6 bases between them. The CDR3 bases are TGTGCCAGCAGCTTGGGTATCCATGAGCAGTTCTTC. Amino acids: CASSLGIHEQFF.

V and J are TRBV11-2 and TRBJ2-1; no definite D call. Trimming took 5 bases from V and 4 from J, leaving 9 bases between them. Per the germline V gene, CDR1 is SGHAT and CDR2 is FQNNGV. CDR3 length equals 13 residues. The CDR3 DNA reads TGTGCCAGCAGCCGAACAGAGTACAATGAGCAGTTCTTC. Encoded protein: CASSRTEYNEQFF.

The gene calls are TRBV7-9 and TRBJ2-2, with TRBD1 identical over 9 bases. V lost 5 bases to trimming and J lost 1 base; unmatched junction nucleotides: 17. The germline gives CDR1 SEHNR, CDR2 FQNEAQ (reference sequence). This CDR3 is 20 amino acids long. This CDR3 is CASSAAEHYRGRRNTGELFF. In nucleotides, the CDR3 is TGTGCCAGCAGCGCCGCAGAACATTACAGGGGGCGGAGGAACACCGGGGAGCTGTTTTTT.

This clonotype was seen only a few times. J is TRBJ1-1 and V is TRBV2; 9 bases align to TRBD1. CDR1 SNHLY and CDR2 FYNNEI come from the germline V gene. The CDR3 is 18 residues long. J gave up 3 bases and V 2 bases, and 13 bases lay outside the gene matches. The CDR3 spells CASSEFTGGSLRDTEAFF. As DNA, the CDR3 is TGTGCCAGCAGTGAATTTACAGGGGGCTCCTTACGGGACACTGAAGCTTTCTTT.

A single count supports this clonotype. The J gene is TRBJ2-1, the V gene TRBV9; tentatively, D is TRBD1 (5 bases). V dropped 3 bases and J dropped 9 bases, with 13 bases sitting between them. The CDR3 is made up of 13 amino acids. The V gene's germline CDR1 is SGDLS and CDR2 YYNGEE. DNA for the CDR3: TGTGCCAGCAGCGAGGGGTGGAGTGTTGAGCAGTTCTTC. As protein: CASSEGWSVEQFF.

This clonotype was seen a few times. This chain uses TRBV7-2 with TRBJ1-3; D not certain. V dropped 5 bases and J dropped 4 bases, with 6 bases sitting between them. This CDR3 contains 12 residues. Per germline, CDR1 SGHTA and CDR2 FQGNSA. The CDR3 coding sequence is TGTGCCAGCAGCATCCAAGGAAACACCATATATTTT. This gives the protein CASSIQGNTIYF.

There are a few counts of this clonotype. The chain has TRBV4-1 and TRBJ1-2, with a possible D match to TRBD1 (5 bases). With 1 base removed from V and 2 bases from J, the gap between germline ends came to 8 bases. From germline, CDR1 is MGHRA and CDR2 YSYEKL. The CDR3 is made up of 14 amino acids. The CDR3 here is CASSQGGSNYGYTF. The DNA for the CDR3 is TGCGCCAGCAGCCAAGGGGGCTCGAACTATGGCTACACCTTC.

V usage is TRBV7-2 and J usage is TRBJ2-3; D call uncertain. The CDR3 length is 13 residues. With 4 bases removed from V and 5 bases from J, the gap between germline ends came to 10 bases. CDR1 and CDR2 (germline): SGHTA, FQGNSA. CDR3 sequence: CASSSSRQDTQYF. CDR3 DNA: TGTGCCAGCAGCTCCTCTCGGCAAGATACGCAGTATTTT.

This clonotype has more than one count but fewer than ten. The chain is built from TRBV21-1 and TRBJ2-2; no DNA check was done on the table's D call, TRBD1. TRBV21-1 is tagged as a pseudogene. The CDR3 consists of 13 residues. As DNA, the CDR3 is TGTGCCAGGGTTAAAGGGGTTACCGGGGAGCTGTTTTTT. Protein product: CARVKGVTGELFF.

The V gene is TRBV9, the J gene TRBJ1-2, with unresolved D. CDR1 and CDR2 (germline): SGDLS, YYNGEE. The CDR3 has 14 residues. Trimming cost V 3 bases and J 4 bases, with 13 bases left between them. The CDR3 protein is CASSARANLYGYTF. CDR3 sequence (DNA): TGTGCCAGCAGCGCGCGCGCAAACCTCTATGGCTACACCTTC.

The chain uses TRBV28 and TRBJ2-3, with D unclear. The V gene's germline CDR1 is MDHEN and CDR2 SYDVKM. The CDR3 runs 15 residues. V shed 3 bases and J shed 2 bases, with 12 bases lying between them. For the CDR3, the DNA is TGTGCCAGCAGTTTTCGGATGGTAGACACAGATACGCAGTATTTT. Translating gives CASSFRMVDTDTQYF.